Listed below are T cell receptor beta chains from one sample, sequenced in a study of T cell repertoires in cytomegalovirus infection. One entry per CDR3 protein, called by TCRdb with MiXCR from the reads. The data contain around 740,000 distinct CDR3 sequences, 35% to 40% of them seen just once; the ten biggest clones take up around 3%. Sample: PBMCs. These receptors were obtained from a human donor in good health (CMV status not recorded). Some clones in this sample may be carry-over from other donors' samples. CDR3s include the opening cysteine and the closing phenylalanine or tryptophan.

16	TRBV12-3/TRBV12-4	TRBJ2-6	CASSLTSGVTVGVLTF
13	TRBV6-6	TRBJ1-5	CASRKAGHQPQHF
15	TRBV11-2	TRBJ1-1	CASSSPAGLNTEAFF
15	TRBV7-2	TRBJ1-1	CASSPTSPRVTEAFF
13	TRBV2	TRBJ1-1	CASSEQRNTEAFF
15	TRBV7-2	TRBJ2-6	CASSSGGTGANVLTF
15	TRBV19	TRBJ1-4	CAVGQTTATNEKLFF
12	TRBV29-1	TRBJ2-5	CSVVPGGETQYF
15	TRBV7-9	TRBJ2-7	CASSRTTGAAYEQYF
14	TRBV19	TRBJ2-3	CASSIVGDRDTQYF
14	TRBV28	TRBJ2-3	CASTQGGLTDTQYF
15	TRBV2	TRBJ2-5	CASSEGPRSGETQYF
15	TRBV6-6	TRBJ1-5	CASSLWTTRHQPQHF
12	TRBV15	TRBJ2-1	CATSRGNNEKFF
15	TRBV27	TRBJ1-6	CASSYEGSYNSPLHF
16	TRBV7-3	TRBJ2-2	CASSLFLAANTGELFF
14	TRBV6-2/TRBV6-3	TRBJ1-2	CASSYHTGIYGYTF
17	TRBV27	TRBJ2-1	CASSLTASGGRNNEQFF
17	TRBV28	TRBJ2-6	CASTYLRGARGANVLTF
15	TRBV25-1	TRBJ2-5	CASSVATGYQETQYF
15	TRBV7-8	TRBJ1-2	CASSIRTGGGDGYTF
19	TRBV28	TRBJ1-1	CASSLPTHLAAGPNTEAFF
14	TRBV7-2	TRBJ2-7	CASSSRQGAYEQYF
17	TRBV7-6	TRBJ2-1	CASSLVSQAGGFNEQFF
15	TRBV12-3/TRBV12-4	TRBJ2-3	CASSLSLGGADTQYF
18	TRBV7-2	TRBJ2-1	CASSPLTSGRPGGNEQFF
17	TRBV6-1	TRBJ1-4	CASSVIGRVWTNEKLFF
12	TRBV10-3	TRBJ1-4	CAISDLGEKLFF
18	TRBV10-3	TRBJ1-1	CAISEARGSGLLNTEAFF
13	TRBV24-1	TRBJ1-1	CATSEGSPEGAFF
16	TRBV6-5	TRBJ2-1	CASSYHGQGGYNEQFF
14	TRBV7-3	TRBJ2-3	CASSPPASPKAQYF
15	TRBV20-1	TRBJ1-2	CSAPKGPGASYGYTF
16	TRBV7-3	TRBJ2-7	CASSGKWDRAAYEQYF
16	TRBV7-9	TRBJ1-4	CASSLAKGRGSEKLFF
12	TRBV7-6	TRBJ1-1	CASSFGSSEAFF
16	TRBV6-5	TRBJ1-1	CASSYSPGQLNTEAFF
16	TRBV11-2	TRBJ2-7	CASSAEGLAVAYEQYF
16	TRBV12-3/TRBV12-4	TRBJ2-1	CASSFLPLTATSEQFF
16	TRBV7-8	TRBJ2-5	CASSPNPTSDQETQYF
11	TRBV25-1	TRBJ2-7	CASRRQGEQYF
13	TRBV6-5	TRBJ1-1	CASSITTGEGAFF
18	TRBV28	TRBJ2-3	CASSLRTSGGGSTDTQYF
14	TRBV29-1	TRBJ2-3	CSVVTSGNTDTQYF